The entry below gives a single TCR beta chain sequence along with its context. How the authors handled the data: Reference gene primer amplification in the assay estimated nucleated cell counts. Libraries were prepared by immunoSEQ multiplex PCR; TCRdb keeps only in-frame clonotypes and omits some of them. The DNA gave D and trimming, while V, J and clone size come from that table. The profile covers fewer than 55,000 clones, with roughly 90% appearing a single time and 9% taken by the ten largest. These data originate in a study of blood T cell repertoires in COVID-19. At the level of the study: There were acute and convalescent COVID-19 samples, and they came from the United States, Italy and Spain. T cells, B-cell-depleted T cells, or PBMCs provided the cDNA or gDNA that served as material.

The CDR3 is 15 residues long. The germline gives CDR1 MNHEY, CDR2 SMNVEV (reference sequence). The V gene lost 7 bases and the J gene lost 1 base, with 16 bases spanning the gap. The sequencing input was peripheral blood. The V call is TRBV27, the J call TRBJ2-5; D is perhaps TRBD1 (5 bases). The clonotype originates from a man older than 75 with active or convalescent COVID-19. CDR3 sequence reads: CASNPKGLTQETQYF. The DNA for the CDR3 is TGTGCCAGCAACCCGAAGGGGCTAACCCAAGAGACCCAGTACTTC.